The clone carrying this TCR beta chain came up many times. This sample is drawn from a study of regulatory T cells in long-lasting Graves disease. Whole-study context: Persistent Graves' disease required over 5 years of antithyroid drugs and positive TSH receptor antibodies.

iRepertoire HTBI primers and Arm-PCR of CDR3 regions built TCR beta libraries. MiXCR, run by TCRdb on the multiplex PCR reads, gives a single entry per CDR3 protein. The data hold 400,000 to 500,000 distinct CDR3 sequences, with less than 25% observed a single time. Time point indicated: persistent/refractory GD, antithyroid drugs over 5 years with positive TRAb. From RNA extracted from PBMCs, the TCR library was made. The authors drew patients from an endocrinology department in Xi'an, China. EDTA tubes were used for drawing around 9 milliliters of peripheral blood. The V gene lost 3 bases and the J gene lost 9 bases, with 15 bases spanning the gap. CDR3 length: 14 residues.

The chain combines TRBV12-3 or TRBV12-4 with TRBJ2-1; possible D gene TRBD2, 6 bases. This clonotype originated in a female donor with Graves disease. Material: peripheral blood mononuclear cells (PBMCs), obtained when the disease was refractory, from a patient treated with antithyroid drugs. CDR3 DNA sequence: TGTGCCAGCAGTTTCGCGGGAACGGTTCGTGAGCAGTTCTTC. Protein: CASSFAGTVREQFF.